This TCR beta chain was identified during a study of post-analysis software for immune sequencing data. Looking at the study overall: Some patients lacked subtype; others had relapsing-remitting, secondary progressive or progressive-relapsing disease. Overall study findings and caveats: Five TRBV segments were significantly more frequent in patients than in controls. TRBV5-6, TRBV5-1 and TRBV20-1 were among these segments.

Comments on this clonotype: Antigen unknown. It may be a read error: a sequence one base away is much more abundant.

Carried by the TCR beta cDNA libraries were unique molecular identifiers. TCRdb called the PCR reads again in MiXCR, with one record for every CDR3 protein. Among roughly 180,000 distinct CDR3 sequences, over 25% were seen once, and the ten largest hold approximately 1.5%. V gave up 2 bases and J gave up 6 bases; unmatched junction bases: 10. The CDR3 has 15 amino acids. CDR1 DFQATT and CDR2 SNEGSKA come from the germline V gene (reference sequence). The V call is TRBV20-1, the J call TRBJ2-1, with 7 bases matching TRBD2. The sample consisted of blood. This receptor was identified in a girl between 5 and 17 years old with multiple sclerosis. CDR3 in amino acids: CSARLLGGRCNEQFF. The CDR3 DNA follows: TGCAGTGCTAGACTGCTTGGCGGGAGATGCAATGAGCAGTTCTTC.